The rows below give T cell receptor beta chains drawn from one sample of a study of shared clonotypes between healthy human individuals. The protocol was immunoSEQ multiplex PCR, while the TCRdb copy is restricted to in-frame clones and leaves out a portion. The sample includes 450,000 to 500,000 clones, about three quarters of them seen just once. Specimen: PBMCs. Receptors were obtained from a woman aged 40 to 49 in good health. Some clones in this sample may be carry-over from other donors' samples. Both conserved end residues are part of each CDR3. Each record gives: V gene, clone size, D gene, J gene, CDR3 protein, CDR3 DNA. D genes are given only for firm matches. Size is stated for part of the rows, as once, few or many counts, or as a class when the clone is expanded.

>TRBV5-4|-|TRBD1|TRBJ2-1
CASSDRDSLYNEQFF
TGTGCCAGCAGCGATCGGGACAGCCTCTACAATGAGCAGTTCTTC
>TRBV5-4|-|-|TRBJ1-2
CASSLAARLDYGYTF
TGTGCCAGCAGCTTGGCCGCCAGGTTGGACTATGGCTACACCTTC
>TRBV5-1|few|-|TRBJ2-7
CASSLAGDSYEQYF
TGCGCCAGCAGCTTGGCGGGGGACAGCTACGAGCAGTACTTC
>TRBV30|-|TRBD2|TRBJ2-1
CAWGSGSGGWNEQFF
TGTGCCTGGGGTAGCGGGAGTGGGGGGTGGAATGAGCAGTTCTTC
>TRBV28|many|TRBD1|TRBJ2-7
CASRTTKGQRIYEQYF
TGTGCCAGCAGGACAACCAAGGGACAGAGAATCTACGAGCAGTACTTC
>TRBV30|-|TRBD2|TRBJ2-1
CAWSVPREGFEQFF
TGTGCCTGGAGTGTACCGCGGGAGGGATTTGAGCAGTTCTTC
>TRBV19|few|-|TRBJ1-1
CASSMGLYTEAFF
TGTGCCAGTAGTATGGGGCTTTACACTGAAGCTTTCTTT
>TRBV4-3|-|TRBD2|TRBJ2-2
CASSPRGTSGANTGELFF
TGCGCCAGCAGCCCCCGCGGGACTAGCGGCGCGAACACCGGGGAGCTGTTTTTT
>TRBV4-1|once|-|TRBJ2-7
CASSQDLLESSYEQYF
TGCGCCAGCAGCCAAGATCTGCTAGAGTCCTCCTACGAGCAGTACTTC
>TRBV18|-|-|TRBJ1-1
CATRGWTAPATEAFF
TGTGCCACCCGGGGGTGGACGGCCCCGGCCACTGAAGCTTTCTTT
>TRBV28|-|-|TRBJ1-3
CASRPRGLPGNTIYF
TGTGCCAGCAGGCCGAGGGGACTGCCTGGAAACACCATATATTTT
>TRBV10-3|few|TRBD2|TRBJ2-7
CAISGSSGITYEQYF
TGTGCCATCAGTGGCTCTAGCGGGATAACCTACGAGCAGTACTTC
>TRBV7-3|-|TRBD1|TRBJ2-1
CASSPRQGSSYNEQFF
TGTGCCAGCAGCCCCCGACAGGGTAGCTCCTACAATGAGCAGTTCTTC
>TRBV7-8|-|-|TRBJ1-1
CASSLGQYTEAFF
TGTGCCAGCAGCTTAGGACAATACACTGAAGCTTTCTTT
>TRBV7-9|-|-|TRBJ2-2
CASSLNPGAGELFF
TGTGCCAGCAGCTTAAATCCGGGGGCCGGGGAGCTGTTTTTT
>TRBV11-2|many|-|TRBJ2-2
CASSFNRATGELFF
TGTGCCAGCAGCTTTAACAGGGCCACCGGGGAGCTGTTTTTT
>TRBV7-3|-|-|TRBJ1-2
CASSQTLGYNYGYTF
TGTGCCAGCAGCCAAACCTTGGGGTACAACTATGGCTACACCTTC
>TRBV6-6|-|TRBD1|TRBJ2-7
CASSPPPGQGTYEQYF
TGTGCCAGCAGTCCACCTCCGGGACAGGGAACCTACGAGCAGTACTTC
>TRBV29-1|-|-|TRBJ1-1
CSVFQGLPNTEAFF
TGCAGCGTTTTCCAGGGACTCCCGAACACTGAAGCTTTCTTT
>TRBV10-3|-|TRBD1|TRBJ1-1
CASNGGTGGTEAFF
TGTGCCTCTAATGGGGGAACAGGGGGCACTGAAGCTTTCTTT
>TRBV4-3|-|-|TRBJ2-1
CASSLHTLGTFYNEQFF
TGCGCCAGCAGCCTCCATACCCTCGGGACCTTCTACAATGAGCAGTTCTTC
>TRBV5-4|few|TRBD1|TRBJ2-5
CASRPTGVQETQYF
TGTGCCAGCAGACCGACAGGGGTACAAGAGACCCAGTACTTC
>TRBV9|few|-|TRBJ1-1
CASSLLPGHSMNTEAFF
TGTGCCAGCAGCCTTTTACCGGGACACTCTATGAACACTGAAGCTTTCTTT
>TRBV7-3|-|-|TRBJ2-7
CASSLTGSSGHGEQYF
TGTGCCAGCAGCTTAACCGGTAGTTCGGGGCATGGCGAGCAGTACTTC
>TRBV27|-|TRBD1|TRBJ1-5
CASSSGTGRLGQPQHF
TGTGCCAGCAGTTCTGGGACAGGGAGGTTGGGGCAGCCCCAGCATTTT
>TRBV5-1|few|TRBD1|TRBJ1-5
CASSSTPLQGMQPQHF
TGCGCCAGCAGCTCCACCCCCTTACAGGGGATGCAGCCCCAGCATTTT
>TRBV27|-|-|TRBJ1-4
CASSLSAASTNEKLFF
TGTGCCAGCAGTTTATCTGCAGCCTCCACTAATGAAAAACTGTTTTTT
>TRBV28|-|-|TRBJ1-4
CASSSAGISANEKLFF
TGTGCCAGCAGTTCGGCCGGGATTTCGGCTAATGAAAAACTGTTTTTT
>TRBV4-1|-|TRBD1|TRBJ1-5
CASSQEVRGGTQPQHF
TGCGCCAGCAGCCAAGAAGTACGAGGGGGCACTCAGCCCCAGCATTTT
>TRBV11-2|-|-|TRBJ2-5
CASSLWGESQETQYF
TGTGCCAGCAGCTTATGGGGCGAGTCCCAAGAGACCCAGTACTTC
>TRBV27|-|TRBD1|TRBJ2-2
CASSRDRGAGELFF
TGTGCCAGCAGTCGGGACAGGGGCGCCGGGGAGCTGTTTTTT
>TRBV18|-|-|TRBJ2-5
CASSPATIKQETQYF
TGTGCCAGCTCACCCGCTACGATAAAGCAAGAGACCCAGTACTTC
>TRBV28|-|-|TRBJ1-1
CASSLRQGFSEAFF
TGTGCCAGCAGTTTAAGGCAGGGGTTTAGTGAAGCTTTCTTT
>TRBV7-6|once|TRBD1|TRBJ2-7
CASSLARTGWAYEQYF
TGTGCCAGCAGCTTAGCCCGGACAGGGTGGGCCTACGAGCAGTACTTC
>TRBV28|-|-|TRBJ2-7
CASSLFQGSYEQYF
TGTGCCAGCAGTTTATTTCAGGGTAGCTACGAGCAGTACTTC
>TRBV18|-|-|TRBJ2-3
CASSSSSTDTQYF
TGTGCCAGCTCATCATCTAGCACAGATACGCAGTATTTT
>TRBV27|-|TRBD2|TRBJ2-1
CASSLSPSGSGRLF
TGTGCCAGCAGTTTAAGTCCTAGCGGGAGTGGGAGGCTCTTC
>TRBV6-6|-|TRBD2|TRBJ2-1
CASSPPVREVSDEQFF
TGTGCCAGCAGCCCCCCCGTGCGGGAGGTTTCGGATGAGCAGTTCTTC
>TRBV18|-|-|TRBJ2-1
CASSPSRTKSLEQFF
TGTGCCAGCTCACCGTCCAGGACTAAATCTCTTGAGCAGTTCTTC
>TRBV18|-|-|TRBJ1-1
CASSWTALGGEAFF
TGTGCCAGCTCGTGGACAGCGCTCGGGGGTGAAGCTTTCTTT
>TRBV6-1|once|TRBD1|TRBJ1-5
CAIRQGVGQPQHF
TGTGCCATCAGACAGGGGGTCGGTCAGCCCCAGCATTTT
>TRBV5-1|-|-|TRBJ1-1
CASSLSRGIPEAFF
TGCGCCAGCAGCTTATCTAGGGGAATACCTGAAGCTTTCTTT
>TRBV28|-|TRBD2|TRBJ2-3
CASSSRGGFIGDTQYF
TGTGCCAGCAGTTCCCGCGGGGGGTTTATTGGAGATACGCAGTATTTT
>TRBV5-1|few|TRBD2|TRBJ2-1
CASSLEASGEQFF
TGCGCCAGCAGCTTGGAGGCTAGCGGTGAGCAGTTCTTC
>TRBV7-8|-|TRBD1|TRBJ1-4
CASSYRTGVGEKLFF
TGTGCCAGCAGCTACCGGACAGGGGTGGGTGAAAAACTGTTTTTT
>TRBV7-3|-|-|TRBJ2-7
CASSLGTVGEQYF
TGTGCCAGCAGCCTAGGGACGGTGGGCGAGCAGTACTTC
>TRBV29-1|many|TRBD1|TRBJ2-3
CSVDRAFGQYF
TGCAGCGTGGACAGGGCGTTTGGGCAGTATTTT
>TRBV7-2|-|TRBD2|TRBJ2-7
CASSLGGSGYEQYF
TGTGCCAGCAGCCTGGGCGGGAGTGGTTACGAGCAGTACTTC